The 10 T cell receptor beta chains below come from one sample, sequenced in a study of blood T cell repertoires in COVID-19. Sequencing was performed with immunoSEQ multiplex PCR; in TCRdb, only in-frame clones are kept and a portion is missing. The sample records 100,000 to 150,000 clones, roughly four fifths being singletons. Sequenced sample: peripheral blood. The receptor set was obtained from a man aged 55 to 70 with acute or convalescent COVID-19.

The V call is TRBV7-2, the J call TRBJ1-6; D is unresolved. Per germline, CDR1 SGHTA and CDR2 FQGNSA. Trimming stripped 4 bases from V and 7 bases from J, with 11 bases between. This CDR3 region has 14 residues. The CDR3 is CASSSPPANSPLHF. DNA for the CDR3: TGTGCCAGCAGCTCCCCCCCAGCGAATTCACCCCTCCACTTT.

The rearrangement links TRBV3-1 (or the pseudogene TRBV3-2) to TRBJ1-3; unclear D gene. The V and J ends lost 1 base and 0 bases respectively, with 4 bases between them. The CDR3 runs to 14 residues. Germline CDR1 LGHDT, CDR2 YNNKEL (reference sequence). The CDR3 is CASSQARSGNTIYF. The CDR3 bases are TGTGCCAGCAGCCAAGCCCGCTCTGGAAACACCATATATTTT.

The V call is TRBV13, the J call TRBJ2-2, with D maybe TRBD1 (6 bases). The CDR3 loop spans 13 amino acids. Germline CDR1 is PRHDT and CDR2 is FYEKMQ (reference sequence). V dropped 4 bases and J dropped 7 bases, with 10 bases sitting between them. The CDR3 loop is CASSSPRGGELFF. CDR3 in DNA: TGTGCCAGCAGCTCCCCCAGGGGCGGGGAGCTGTTTTTT.

The rearrangement uses TRBV5-1 and TRBJ2-7, with TRBD1 identical over 10 bases. V was pared by 0 bases and J by 4 bases, with 7 bases of the junction left unmatched. From germline, CDR1 is SGHRS and CDR2 YFSETQ. The CDR3 has 16 residues. The CDR3 protein is CASSLASGTGDYEQYF. The CDR3 DNA sequence: TGCGCCAGCAGCTTGGCCTCCGGGACAGGGGATTACGAGCAGTACTTC.

The rearrangement uses TRBV5-1 and TRBJ1-1; possible D gene TRBD1, 5 bases. Germline values: CDR1 SGHRS, CDR2 YFSETQ. The CDR3 runs to 14 residues. The V end lost 1 base, the J end lost 5 bases, and 12 bases lay between the germline ends. DNA for the CDR3: TGCGCCAGCAGCTTGAATCTAAAGGGGACTGAAGCTTTCTTT. As protein: CASSLNLKGTEAFF. Drawing the rest from reference TRBV5-1 and TRBJ1-1, the complete variable domain is KAGVTQTPRYLIKTRGQQVTLSCSPISGHRSVSWYQQTPGQGLQFLFEYFSETQRNKGNFPGRFSGRQFSNSRSEMNVSTLELGDSALYLCASSLNLKGTEAFFGQGTRLTVV.

J is TRBJ2-7 and V is TRBV7-8; the match to TRBD1 covers 8 bases. Trimming cost V 5 bases and J 3 bases; bases outside gene matches: 6. The germline CDR1 and CDR2 sequences are SGHVS and FQNEAQ. CDR3 size: 14 residues. In DNA form, the CDR3 reads TGTGCCAGCAGCGAAGACAGGGGAGGCTACGAGCAGTACTTC. Protein product: CASSEDRGGYEQYF.

This sequence joins TRBV24-1 and TRBJ2-3; 10 bases are shared with TRBD1. The CDR3 extends over 15 amino acids. The V segment lost 8 bases and the J segment 2 bases; nucleotides outside the gene matches: 6. The germline gives CDR1 KGHDR, CDR2 SFDVKD. The DNA of the CDR3 is TGTGCCACCACCGGGGACAGGGGAAACACAGATACGCAGTATTTT. It is translated as CATTGDRGNTDTQYF.

V gene TRBV20-1 combines with J gene TRBJ1-5; weak D call: TRBD1 (6 bases). CDR1 DFQATT and CDR2 SNEGSKA come from the germline V gene (reference sequence). The CDR3 sequence is 13 residues long. The V end lost 3 bases, the J end lost 3 bases, and 9 bases lay between the germline ends. The CDR3 loop reads CSASGDNNQPQHF. For the CDR3, the DNA is TGCAGTGCTAGTGGGGACAACAATCAGCCCCAGCATTTT.

This chain links TRBV7-9 with TRBJ1-2; TRBD1 aligns across 9 bases. The CDR3 totals 15 residues. J lost 4 bases, V lost 1 base, and 4 bases had no gene match. Germline V gene sequence: CDR1 SEHNR, CDR2 FQNEAQ (reference sequence). The CDR3, as DNA: TGTGCCAGCAGCTTAGGGACAGGGGTGTCCTATGGCTACACCTTC. Its protein product is CASSLGTGVSYGYTF.

The chain couples TRBV25-1 to TRBJ1-1; no clear D. This CDR3 contains 14 residues. V was cut by 3 bases and J by 5 bases, with 13 bases left in between. CDR1 MGHDK and CDR2 SYGVNS come from the germline V gene. CDR3 protein: CASSDNVWTTEAFF. CDR3 bases: TGTGCCAGCAGTGATAACGTATGGACTACTGAAGCTTTCTTT.